The next 23 T cell receptor beta chains were all read from a single sample in a study of shared clonotypes between healthy human individuals. Sequencing was performed with immunoSEQ multiplex PCR; in TCRdb, only in-frame clones are kept and a portion is missing. Among 900,000 to 1,200,000 clones listed, 78% were seen once. The sample was memory CD4+ T cells from PBMCs. Stated subset: CD45RA-negative fraction. Receptors originate from a man between 18 and 29 years old in good health. Some clones in this sample may be carry-over from other donors' samples.

This chain joins TRBV6-5 and TRBJ1-4; D not resolved. V dropped 2 bases and J dropped 4 bases, with 8 bases sitting between them. Germline assignment: CDR1 MNHEY and CDR2 SVGAGI. The CDR3 covers 14 residues. The CDR3 reads CASSYGRLNEKLFF. As DNA, the CDR3 is TGTGCCAGCAGTTACGGACGGCTTAATGAAAAACTGTTTTTT.

Ten or more counts support this clone. The V gene is TRBV7-2, the J gene TRBJ2-1; 8 bases align to TRBD2. J was trimmed by 4 bases and V by 4 bases; bases with no gene match: 12. Germline V gene sequence: CDR1 SGHTA, CDR2 FQGNSA. The CDR3 consists of 17 residues. CDR3 DNA: TGTGCCAGCAGCTCACAAATTACTAGCGGACCATACAATGAGCAGTTCTTC. Protein: CASSSQITSGPYNEQFF.

Notes on this clone: This same CDR3 is encoded by further DNA sequences in the sample. The chain uses TRBV7-6 and TRBJ1-4; no reliable D call. V was shortened by 3 bases and J by 6 bases, with 11 bases between the two germline ends. Germline V gene sequence: CDR1 SGHVS, CDR2 FNYEAQ. CDR3 size: 14 residues. CDR3 nucleotides: TGTGCCAGCAGCTTGGAGGGCTTTGATGAAAAACTGTTTTTT. The encoded protein is CASSLEGFDEKLFF. Full variable domain (outside the CDR3, taken from reference TRBV7-6 and TRBJ1-4): GAGVSQSPRYKVTKRGQDVALRCDPISGHVSLYWYRQALGQGPEFLTYFNYEAQQDKSGLPNDRFSAERPEGSISTLTIQRTEQRDSAMYRCASSLEGFDEKLFFGSGTQLSVL.

The chain couples TRBV20-1 to TRBJ2-7, with D unresolved. V lost 4 bases to trimming and J lost 7 bases, with 11 bases between them. Germline V gene sequence: CDR1 DFQATT, CDR2 SNEGSKA (reference sequence). This CDR3 contains 11 residues. For the CDR3, the DNA is TGCAGTGCTAAACCGCGGAAGGAGCAGTACTTC. Translated, it gives CSAKPRKEQYF.

This clone has a count of ten or more. The chain has TRBV5-4 and TRBJ1-1; 7 bases are shared with TRBD1. The CDR3 sequence is 13 residues long. Germline assignment: CDR1 SGHNT and CDR2 YYREEE (reference sequence). The J segment lost 3 bases and the V segment lost 1 base, leaving 0 bases of the junction unmatched. CDR3 in DNA: TGTGCCAGCAGCTTGACAGGGGACACTGAAGCTTTCTTT. As protein: CASSLTGDTEAFF.

The chain has TRBV6-5 and TRBJ2-7, with 7 bases matching TRBD2. After removal of 6 bases from V and 2 bases from J, the junction contained 7 bases not matched to a gene. The CDR3 loop spans 14 amino acids. Germline CDR1 reads MNHEY; CDR2 reads SVGAGI. The CDR3 spells CASRSPSGTYEQYF. The CDR3 bases are TGTGCCAGCAGGTCCCCTAGCGGCACCTACGAGCAGTACTTC.

The chain links TRBV10-2 to TRBJ2-1; TRBD1 agrees at 8 bases. Germline loops: CDR1 WSHSY, CDR2 SAAADI. V lost 5 bases to trimming and J lost 2 bases; unmatched junction nucleotides: 8. The length of the CDR3 is 16 residues. CDR3 sequence: CASSPWTGKTYNEQFF. The CDR3, as DNA: TGCGCCAGCAGTCCCTGGACAGGGAAAACCTACAATGAGCAGTTCTTC.

V usage is TRBV6-1 and J usage is TRBJ1-5; TRBD1 is a possible D gene (6 bases). Trimming took 6 bases from V and 3 from J, leaving 15 bases between them. Germline V CDR1 and CDR2: MNHNS, SASEGT. CDR3 length equals 15 residues. The chain's CDR3 is CASRETGFFNQPQHF. The CDR3, as DNA: TGTGCCAGCAGGGAAACAGGGTTTTTCAATCAGCCCCAGCATTTT.

The chain combines TRBV6-6 with TRBJ2-5; D unclear. The DNA matches TRBJ2-7 better at its end, which makes the J call doubtful. The V gene's germline CDR1 is MNHNY and CDR2 SVGAGI (reference sequence). This CDR3 comprises 12 residues. In DNA, the CDR3 is TGTGCCAGCAGTGGGCGCTCCTACGAGCAGTACTTC. The encoded protein is CASSGRSYEQYF.

This clone was recorded once. The V and J genes are TRBV5-1 and TRBJ1-1; no clear D gene. Germline V gene data show CDR1 as SGHRS and CDR2 as YFSETQ. The CDR3 has 16 residues. V lost 4 bases and J 2 bases, leaving 18 bases between the germline ends. CDR3 bases: TGCGCCAGCAGCCCCGGGGTGGGGAGGACCAACACTGAAGCTTTCTTT. It codes for CASSPGVGRTNTEAFF. The variable domain in full, completed from reference TRBV5-1 and TRBJ1-1, reads KAGVTQTPRYLIKTRGQQVTLSCSPISGHRSVSWYQQTPGQGLQFLFEYFSETQRNKGNFPGRFSGRQFSNSRSEMNVSTLELGDSALYLCASSPGVGRTNTEAFFGQGTRLTVV.

This clone was seen just once. This rearrangement joins TRBV29-1 to TRBJ2-7; D is possibly TRBD1 (5 bases). CDR1 and CDR2 from the germline V gene are SQVTM and ANQGSEA. The CDR3 consists of 13 residues. V dropped 1 base and J dropped 5 bases, with 12 bases sitting between them. This CDR3 reads CSVEGDRSNEQYF. As DNA, the CDR3 is TGCAGCGTTGAAGGAGACAGATCTAACGAGCAGTACTTC.

The rearrangement links TRBV4-1 to TRBJ2-7; the D call may be TRBD1 or TRBD2 (5 bases each). Looked up from germline, CDR1 is MGHRA and CDR2 is YSYEKL. The ends were cut back, 2 bases at V and 4 bases at J, with 15 bases in the middle. The CDR3 sequence is 15 residues long. The CDR3 sequence is CASSQNSLGDYEQYF. CDR3 coding DNA: TGCGCCAGCAGCCAAAATTCCCTGGGGGATTACGAGCAGTACTTC.

The sample holds a few counts of this clone. CDR3 in DNA: TGTGCCAGCAGTTACGGGACAGGGAGGGATGAGCAGTTCTTC. It specifies CASSYGTGRDEQFF. The rearrangement links TRBV6-6 to TRBJ2-1, with 9 positions matching TRBD1. J was trimmed by 8 bases and V by 2 bases; bases with no gene match: 4. The CDR3 is made up of 14 amino acids. Germline CDR1 and CDR2: MNHNY and SVGAGI (reference sequence).

The chain recombines TRBV29-1 with TRBJ2-7; TRBD1 aligns across 7 bases. The germline gives CDR1 SQVTM, CDR2 ANQGSEA. This CDR3 is 16 amino acids long. The V and J ends lost 4 bases and 3 bases, in that order; junction bases with no gene match: 15. The CDR3 loop reads CSVAGMLDRPDYEQYF. CDR3 DNA: TGCAGCGTTGCGGGTATGCTGGACAGGCCTGACTACGAGCAGTACTTC.

Comments on this clone: Other nucleotide sequences from this sample produce the same CDR3. The chain uses TRBV5-4 and TRBJ2-7, with TRBD2 matching over 12 bases. Germline trimming cut 4 bases from V and 2 bases from J; bases unmatched to any gene: 4. The germline V gene encodes CDR1 SGHNT and CDR2 YYREEE (reference sequence). The CDR3 spans 15 residues. CDR3 bases: TGTGCCAGCAGCCGGAGACTAGCGGGAGCCTACGAGCAGTACTTC. It specifies CASSRRLAGAYEQYF.

This clone appeared once. The J gene is TRBJ1-2, the V gene TRBV5-4; D remains unclear. CDR3 length: 15 amino acids. Looked up from germline, CDR1 is SGHNT and CDR2 is YYREEE (reference sequence). V was trimmed by 3 bases and J by 5 bases, leaving 17 bases between them. Written as DNA, the CDR3 is TGTGCCAGCAGCTCCCCGGGTGGTATGGGATATGGCTACACCTTC. It is translated as CASSSPGGMGYGYTF.

The J gene is TRBJ2-7, the V gene TRBV5-6; a weak D match, TRBD1 (5 bases). The CDR3 runs 15 residues. CDR1 and CDR2 from the germline V gene are SGHDT and YYEEEE. The ends were cut back, 4 bases at V and 3 bases at J, with 17 bases in the middle. CDR3: CASSPDQGRSYEQYF. The CDR3 DNA reads as TGTGCCAGCAGCCCGGATCAGGGCAGGAGCTACGAGCAGTACTTC.

This clone was seen once. A single base separates this from a much larger clone, so it may be a read error. This CDR3 is missing its conserved last phenylalanine or tryptophan, likely due to a read error. V is TRBV5-1 and J is TRBJ2-7, with a weak D call TRBD1 (6 bases). The CDR3 sequence is 13 residues long. V lost 0 bases and J lost 3, with 7 bases in between. The V gene's germline CDR1 is SGHRS and CDR2 YFSETQ. The CDR3 DNA reads TGCGCCAGCAGCTTGGGGACAGACTACGAGCAGTACTCC. Protein sequence: CASSLGTDYEQYS.

A note on this clone: Other DNA variants within this sample encode the same CDR3. V is TRBV2 and J is TRBJ1-1; D not certain. Germline V lookup: CDR1 SNHLY, CDR2 FYNNEI. This CDR3 contains 12 residues. V was cut by 7 bases and J by 2 bases, with 8 bases left in between. CDR3 sequence (DNA): TGTGCCAGCACGGTCATTAACACTGAAGCTTTCTTT. Residues: CASTVINTEAFF. Looking up the rest from reference TRBV2 and TRBJ1-1 gives the full variable domain: EPEVTQTPSHQVTQMGQEVILRCVPISNHLYFYWYRQILGQKVEFLVSFYNNEISEKSEIFDDQFSVERPDGSNFTLKIRSTKLEDSAMYFCASTVINTEAFFGQGTRLTVV.

This clone was seen more than once but under ten times. The chain has TRBV7-3 and TRBJ2-7; no reliable D call. The CDR3 length is 15 residues. CDR1 is SGHTA, CDR2 FQGTGA, per germline. Between the trimmed V and J ends, which lost 0 bases and 1 base, there was a span of 10 bases. Written as DNA, the CDR3 is TGTGCCAGCAGCTTAACCCAGGTGGAATCCTACGAGCAGTACTTC. It encodes CASSLTQVESYEQYF.

CDR3 nucleotide sequence: TGTGCCAGCAGCTTGGTCAGGTCCTATGGCTACACCTTC. Protein: CASSLVRSYGYTF. This chain joins TRBV5-8 and TRBJ1-2; D not certain. Trimming pared 0 bases from V and 4 bases from J, leaving 7 bases between. This CDR3 is 13 amino acids long. CDR1 and CDR2 (germline): SGHTS, YDEGEE.

This clone was seen a few times. This sequence joins TRBV27 and TRBJ2-7; possible D gene TRBD1, 6 bases. Trimming shortened V by 5 bases and J by 3 bases, and 14 bases separated the two germline ends. This CDR3 comprises 14 residues. Per germline, CDR1 MNHEY and CDR2 SMNVEV (reference sequence). The CDR3 sequence: CASSIKPTGYEQYF. CDR3 bases: TGTGCCAGCAGTATAAAACCGACAGGCTACGAGCAGTACTTC.

This clone came up once. This chain joins TRBV9 and TRBJ2-1; tentative D call: TRBD2 (5 bases). The CDR3 extends over 14 amino acids. V shed 0 bases and J shed 8 bases, with 12 bases lying between them. Per the germline V gene, CDR1 is SGDLS and CDR2 is YYNGEE. The CDR3: CASSVEAVGDEQFF. The CDR3 nucleotides are TGTGCCAGCAGCGTAGAGGCGGTGGGAGATGAGCAGTTCTTC.